This is a list of T cell receptor beta chains from one sample in a study of PD-1 blockade in classical Hodgkin lymphoma. Libraries were prepared by immunoSEQ multiplex PCR; TCRdb keeps only in-frame clonotypes and omits some of them. Counted here are thousands of clones, about three fifths occurring once; the ten biggest clones make up roughly a tenth. This specimen was CD8+ T cells from blood, taken before the fourth cycle of nivolumab. These receptors were obtained from a human donor with classical Hodgkin lymphoma. The CDR3 runs from the conserved cysteine through the conserved F or W. D genes are given only for firm matches. The size field is filled for only some rows; it gives once, few, many or a size class.

d_call: -
j_call: TRBJ1-1
v_call: TRBV11-2
clone_size: -
cdr3_aa: CASSLVVTGNTEAFF
cdr3_nt: TGTGCCAGCAGCTTAGTGGTGACGGGGAACACTGAAGCTTTCTTT

d_call: -
j_call: TRBJ2-7
v_call: TRBV11-2
clone_size: -
cdr3_aa: CASSPQAGSWNEQYF
cdr3_nt: TGTGCCAGCAGCCCACAGGCCGGGAGTTGGAACGAGCAGTACTTC

d_call: -
j_call: TRBJ2-3
v_call: TRBV21-1
clone_size: -
cdr3_aa: CASRRQSPDTQYF
cdr3_nt: TGTGCCAGCAGACGACAGAGCCCAGATACGCAGTATTTT

d_call: -
j_call: TRBJ1-2
v_call: TRBV13
clone_size: -
cdr3_aa: CASSQGGGGGYTF
cdr3_nt: TGTGCCAGCAGCCAGGGCGGGGGTGGTGGCTACACCTTC

d_call: TRBD2
j_call: TRBJ2-1
v_call: TRBV11-3
clone_size: -
cdr3_aa: CASSSTSGYEQFF
cdr3_nt: TGTGCCAGCAGCTCAACTAGCGGCTATGAGCAGTTCTTC

d_call: -
j_call: TRBJ2-7
v_call: TRBV29-1
clone_size: -
cdr3_aa: CSAVRGSYEQYF
cdr3_nt: TGCAGCGCCGTACGGGGTTCCTACGAGCAGTACTTC

d_call: -
j_call: TRBJ2-7
v_call: TRBV6-5
clone_size: -
cdr3_aa: CASMFAGTDSYEQYF
cdr3_nt: TGTGCCAGCATGTTTGCCGGGACTGATTCCTACGAGCAGTACTTC

d_call: -
j_call: TRBJ1-1
v_call: TRBV19
clone_size: -
cdr3_aa: CASSIGGLGNTEAFF
cdr3_nt: TGTGCCAGTAGTATAGGGGGGCTTGGAAACACTGAAGCTTTCTTT

d_call: TRBD2
j_call: TRBJ2-3
v_call: TRBV7-7
clone_size: -
cdr3_aa: CASSPTSGFTDTQYF
cdr3_nt: TGTGCTAGCAGCCCGACTAGCGGTTTCACAGATACGCAGTATTTT

d_call: -
j_call: TRBJ1-1
v_call: TRBV11-2
clone_size: -
cdr3_aa: CASSLGRRYEAFF
cdr3_nt: TGTGCCAGCAGCTTAGGTCGCAGGTATGAAGCTTTCTTT

d_call: -
j_call: TRBJ2-7
v_call: TRBV6-5
clone_size: -
cdr3_aa: CASSYSGQSPYEQYF
cdr3_nt: TGTGCCAGCAGTTACTCGGGGCAGTCGCCCTACGAGCAGTACTTC

d_call: -
j_call: TRBJ2-3
v_call: TRBV5-6
clone_size: -
cdr3_aa: CASSFGTNLADTQYF
cdr3_nt: TGTGCCAGCAGCTTCGGCACGAACCTCGCAGATACGCAGTATTTT

d_call: TRBD2
j_call: TRBJ2-7
v_call: TRBV27
clone_size: -
cdr3_aa: CASSLGGTRTYEQYF
cdr3_nt: TGTGCCAGCAGTTTAGGGGGGACTAGAACCTACGAGCAGTACTTC

d_call: -
j_call: TRBJ2-1
v_call: TRBV30
clone_size: -
cdr3_aa: CAWSTGPEQFF
cdr3_nt: TGTGCCTGGAGTACAGGCCCTGAGCAGTTCTTC

d_call: -
j_call: TRBJ2-1
v_call: TRBV2
clone_size: -
cdr3_aa: CASTFPGTPSYNEQFF
cdr3_nt: TGTGCCAGCACTTTTCCCGGGACGCCCTCCTACAATGAGCAGTTCTTC

d_call: -
j_call: TRBJ2-7
v_call: TRBV11-2
clone_size: once
cdr3_aa: CASSLEPRGEQYF
cdr3_nt: TGTGCCAGCAGCTTAGAGCCCAGAGGCGAGCAGTACTTC

d_call: TRBD2
j_call: TRBJ2-7
v_call: TRBV7-9
clone_size: -
cdr3_aa: CASSFLAGYEQYF
cdr3_nt: TGTGCCAGCAGCTTCCTAGCGGGCTACGAGCAGTACTTC

d_call: TRBD2
j_call: TRBJ2-6
v_call: TRBV7-6
clone_size: -
cdr3_aa: CASSLSLAAPPKSSGANVLTF
cdr3_nt: TGTGCCAGCAGCCTAAGCCTAGCGGCCCCTCCCAAGAGCTCTGGGGCCAACGTCCTGACTTTC

d_call: -
j_call: TRBJ2-5
v_call: TRBV27
clone_size: -
cdr3_aa: CASSFLNEMLETQYF
cdr3_nt: TGTGCCAGCAGTTTCCTCAATGAAATGTTGGAGACCCAGTACTTC

d_call: TRBD2
j_call: TRBJ2-7
v_call: TRBV23-1
clone_size: large
cdr3_aa: CASSQHLQGHKMRCSGNEQYF
cdr3_nt: TGCGCCAGCAGTCAACATTTACAGGGCCACAAAATGCGGTGTAGCGGGAACGAGCAGTACTTC

d_call: TRBD2
j_call: TRBJ2-3
v_call: TRBV29-1
clone_size: -
cdr3_aa: CSALRGLRTDTQYF
cdr3_nt: TGCAGCGCCTTGAGGGGACTACGCACAGATACGCAGTATTTT

d_call: TRBD1
j_call: TRBJ2-7
v_call: TRBV11-3
clone_size: -
cdr3_aa: CASSPGTGDAYEQYF
cdr3_nt: TGTGCCAGCAGCCCTGGGACAGGGGACGCCTACGAGCAGTACTTC

d_call: TRBD1
j_call: TRBJ1-3
v_call: TRBV27
clone_size: -
cdr3_aa: CASSFQTGGTGNTIYF
cdr3_nt: TGTGCCAGCAGTTTCCAGACAGGGGGGACTGGAAACACCATATATTTT

d_call: -
j_call: TRBJ1-2
v_call: TRBV7-9
clone_size: -
cdr3_aa: CASSLRTDYGYTF
cdr3_nt: TGTGCCAGCAGCCTAAGGACAGACTATGGCTACACCTTC

d_call: -
j_call: TRBJ1-5
v_call: TRBV27
clone_size: -
cdr3_aa: CASSLDSYNQPQHF
cdr3_nt: TGTGCCAGCAGTTTAGACAGCTACAATCAGCCCCAGCATTTT

d_call: TRBD2
j_call: TRBJ2-7
v_call: TRBV9
clone_size: -
cdr3_aa: CASSRTGTSAEQYF
cdr3_nt: TGTGCCAGCAGCCGGACCGGGACTAGCGCCGAGCAGTACTTC

d_call: TRBD2
j_call: TRBJ2-5
v_call: TRBV6-1
clone_size: -
cdr3_aa: CASSQGTSGSQLWTQYF
cdr3_nt: TGTGCCAGCAGTCAAGGGACTAGCGGGAGCCAGCTGTGGACCCAGTACTTC

d_call: -
j_call: TRBJ2-7
v_call: TRBV4-1
clone_size: -
cdr3_aa: CASSMGGPVGYEQYF
cdr3_nt: TGCGCCAGCAGCATGGGTGGCCCGGTAGGCTACGAGCAGTACTTC

d_call: -
j_call: TRBJ2-2
v_call: TRBV28
clone_size: medium-sized
cdr3_aa: CASSRVLGSGELFF
cdr3_nt: TGTGCCAGCAGCCGGGTCTTGGGGTCCGGGGAGCTGTTTTTT

d_call: -
j_call: TRBJ2-2
v_call: TRBV28
clone_size: -
cdr3_aa: CASSLRGYTGELFF
cdr3_nt: TGTGCCAGCAGTTTACGGGGTTACACCGGGGAGCTGTTTTTT

d_call: TRBD1
j_call: TRBJ1-5
v_call: TRBV16
clone_size: few
cdr3_aa: CASSQDRAQPQHF
cdr3_nt: TGTGCCAGCAGCCAAGACAGGGCTCAGCCCCAGCATTTT

d_call: TRBD2
j_call: TRBJ2-7
v_call: TRBV28
clone_size: -
cdr3_aa: CASSFADRWTSGDHEQYF
cdr3_nt: TGTGCCAGCAGTTTTGCGGACAGGTGGACTAGCGGGGACCACGAGCAGTACTTC

d_call: TRBD2
j_call: TRBJ2-7
v_call: TRBV27
clone_size: -
cdr3_aa: CASSLWGGPPYEQYF
cdr3_nt: TGTGCCAGCAGTCTGTGGGGAGGGCCCCCCTACGAGCAGTACTTC

d_call: -
j_call: TRBJ2-3
v_call: TRBV29-1
clone_size: -
cdr3_aa: CSVEDLGNTDTQYF
cdr3_nt: TGCAGCGTTGAAGATCTTGGAAACACAGATACGCAGTATTTT

d_call: -
j_call: TRBJ1-5
v_call: TRBV7-2
clone_size: -
cdr3_aa: CASSVYGQYSNQPQHF
cdr3_nt: TGTGCCAGCAGCGTTTACGGGCAATATAGCAATCAGCCCCAGCATTTT

d_call: -
j_call: TRBJ2-3
v_call: TRBV9
clone_size: few
cdr3_aa: CASSEGGHTQYF
cdr3_nt: TGTGCCAGCAGCGAGGGGGGGCATACGCAGTATTTT

d_call: -
j_call: TRBJ2-1
v_call: TRBV6-4
clone_size: once
cdr3_aa: CASRKQGVVLAVPYNEQFF
cdr3_nt: TGTGCCAGCAGGAAGCAGGGGGTTGTGCTAGCGGTGCCCTACAATGAGCAGTTCTTC

d_call: -
j_call: TRBJ2-7
v_call: TRBV28
clone_size: -
cdr3_aa: CASRLSQGGYEQYF
cdr3_nt: TGTGCCAGCAGGCTATCACAAGGGGGCTACGAGCAGTACTTC

d_call: -
j_call: TRBJ1-3
v_call: TRBV15
clone_size: once
cdr3_aa: CATSRDGGSGNTIYF
cdr3_nt: TGTGCCACCAGCAGAGATGGGGGCTCTGGAAACACCATATATTTT

d_call: -
j_call: TRBJ2-2
v_call: TRBV7-8
clone_size: -
cdr3_aa: CASSFTSANTGELFF
cdr3_nt: TGTGCCAGCAGTTTTACAAGCGCGAACACCGGGGAGCTGTTTTTT

d_call: -
j_call: TRBJ2-5
v_call: TRBV19
clone_size: -
cdr3_aa: CASSTAQQETQYF
cdr3_nt: TGTGCCAGTTCGACAGCCCAACAAGAGACCCAGTACTTC

d_call: TRBD2
j_call: TRBJ2-7
v_call: TRBV27
clone_size: few
cdr3_aa: CASSLAPGTSGNYEQYF
cdr3_nt: TGTGCCAGCAGTTTAGCCCCCGGGACTAGCGGGAACTACGAGCAGTACTTC

d_call: -
j_call: TRBJ2-1
v_call: TRBV2
clone_size: few
cdr3_aa: CARGGIYNEQFF
cdr3_nt: TGTGCCAGGGGGGGAATCTACAATGAGCAGTTCTTC

d_call: TRBD2
j_call: TRBJ2-7
v_call: TRBV2
clone_size: -
cdr3_aa: CASIRGTSASTLIEQYF
cdr3_nt: TGTGCCAGCATAAGAGGGACTAGCGCCTCGACTTTAATCGAGCAGTACTTC

d_call: -
j_call: TRBJ1-6
v_call: TRBV15
clone_size: -
cdr3_aa: CATSRDGENSPLHF
cdr3_nt: TGTGCCACCAGCAGAGATGGGGAGAATTCACCCCTCCACTTT

d_call: TRBD1
j_call: TRBJ1-5
v_call: TRBV19
clone_size: -
cdr3_aa: CASIPGTGGGQPQHF
cdr3_nt: TGTGCCAGTATCCCCGGGACAGGGGGCGGACAGCCCCAGCATTTT

d_call: -
j_call: TRBJ2-6
v_call: TRBV27
clone_size: -
cdr3_aa: CASSLSYPPSSGANVLTF
cdr3_nt: TGTGCCAGCAGTTTATCATACCCCCCGAGCTCTGGGGCCAACGTCCTGACTTTC

d_call: TRBD2
j_call: TRBJ2-1
v_call: TRBV6-1
clone_size: -
cdr3_aa: CASSDPETSGIYNEQFF
cdr3_nt: TGTGCCAGCAGTGACCCGGAGACTAGCGGGATCTACAATGAGCAGTTCTTC

d_call: TRBD2
j_call: TRBJ2-3
v_call: TRBV28
clone_size: large
cdr3_aa: CASSRRTSGTDTQYF
cdr3_nt: TGTGCCAGCAGTCGTAGGACTAGCGGGACGGATACGCAGTATTTT

d_call: TRBD2
j_call: TRBJ2-5
v_call: TRBV11-2
clone_size: -
cdr3_aa: CASSLLAGAGETQYF
cdr3_nt: TGTGCCAGCAGCTTACTAGCGGGAGCAGGAGAGACCCAGTACTTC

d_call: -
j_call: TRBJ1-1
v_call: TRBV7-9
clone_size: -
cdr3_aa: CASSFLPGKWTEAFF
cdr3_nt: TGTGCCAGCAGCTTCCTCCCAGGGAAGTGGACTGAAGCTTTCTTT

d_call: -
j_call: TRBJ1-5
v_call: TRBV6-1
clone_size: medium-sized
cdr3_aa: CASTKGNQPQHF
cdr3_nt: TGTGCCAGCACTAAGGGCAATCAGCCCCAGCATTTT

d_call: -
j_call: TRBJ2-3
v_call: TRBV27
clone_size: once
cdr3_aa: CASSPTRTDTQYF
cdr3_nt: TGTGCCAGCAGTCCGACCCGTACAGATACGCAGTATTTT

d_call: -
j_call: TRBJ2-2
v_call: TRBV2
clone_size: few
cdr3_aa: CASQTGATGELFF
cdr3_nt: TGTGCCAGCCAGACAGGCGCCACCGGGGAGCTGTTTTTT